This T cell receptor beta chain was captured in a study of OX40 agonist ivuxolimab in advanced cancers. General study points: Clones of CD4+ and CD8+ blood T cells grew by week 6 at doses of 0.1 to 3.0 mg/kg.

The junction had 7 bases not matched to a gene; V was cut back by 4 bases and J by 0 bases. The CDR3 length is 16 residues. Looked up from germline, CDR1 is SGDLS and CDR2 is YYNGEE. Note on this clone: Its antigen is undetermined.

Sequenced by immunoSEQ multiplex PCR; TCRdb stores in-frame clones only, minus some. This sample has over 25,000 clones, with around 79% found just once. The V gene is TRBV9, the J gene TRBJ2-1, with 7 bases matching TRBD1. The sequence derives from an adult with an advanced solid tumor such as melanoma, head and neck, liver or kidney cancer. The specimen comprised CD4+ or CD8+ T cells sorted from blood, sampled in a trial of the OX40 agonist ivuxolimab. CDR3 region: CASSPQGTSSYNEQFF. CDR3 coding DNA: TGTGCCAGCAGCCCACAGGGGACGAGCTCCTACAATGAGCAGTTCTTC. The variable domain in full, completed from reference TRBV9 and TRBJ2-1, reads DSGVTQTPKHLITATGQRVTLRCSPRSGDLSVYWYQQSLDQGLQFLIQYYNGEERAKGNILERFSAQQFPDLHSELNLSSLELGDSALYFCASSPQGTSSYNEQFFGPGTRLTVL.